This TCR beta chain was identified in a study of T cells after yellow fever vaccination. MiXCR, run by TCRdb on the 5' RACE reads, gives a single entry per CDR3 protein. The table has some 240,000 distinct CDR3 sequences, less than 3.5% seen once; the top ten hold roughly 3.2%. V lost 6 bases and J 8 bases, leaving 11 bases between the germline ends. The CDR3 contains 13 residues. Looked up from germline, CDR1 is SNHLY and CDR2 is FYNNEI. Sample: CD4+ T cells sorted from PBMCs, taken 10 days after the yellow fever booster vaccination. The chain has TRBV2 and TRBJ1-6; D is uncertain. This clonotype was obtained from a young man who received the YFV17D yellow fever vaccine. CDR3 region: CASRLDGDSPLHF. CDR3 coding DNA: TGTGCCAGCAGACTGGATGGAGATTCACCCCTCCACTTT.